This TCR beta chain emerged from a study of control samples from healthy donors and cancer patients. The data were produced by immunoSEQ multiplex PCR, yet TCRdb's version contains in-frame clones alone and is incomplete. The table shows tens of thousands of clones, with roughly 89% occurring only once. V was clipped by 5 bases and J by 4 bases; unmatched bases: 6. Per the germline V gene, CDR1 is MNHEY and CDR2 is SMNVEV (reference sequence). The CDR3 covers 15 residues. The chain couples TRBV27 to TRBJ2-1; 9 bases map to TRBD2. This clonotype originated in a man in his forties with colorectal cancer. The specimen was PBMCs. The CDR3 here is CASSLRLAEYNEQFF. In DNA form, the CDR3 reads TGTGCCAGCAGTCTGAGACTAGCGGAATACAATGAGCAGTTCTTC.